This is a list of T cell receptor beta chains from one sample in a study of shared clonotypes between healthy human individuals. TCRdb's copy holds only in-frame clones and misses some; the assay was immunoSEQ multiplex PCR. The sample has under 850,000 clones, nearly 95% seen once. The sequenced sample was naive CD8+ T cells sorted from blood. These receptors were obtained from a man aged 25-45 years in good health. Both conserved end residues are part of each CDR3. D genes are given only for firm matches. Clone size appears in some rows only: once, few, many, or a class for an expanded clone.

D	V	size	J	CDR3	DNA
-	TRBV14	few	TRBJ2-7	CASSQGRGGFYEQYF	TGTGCCAGCAGCCAAGGCAGGGGGGGCTTCTACGAGCAGTACTTC
-	TRBV5-6	-	TRBJ2-1	CASSSRYNEQFF	TGTGCCAGCAGCTCCAGATACAATGAGCAGTTCTTC
-	TRBV14	-	TRBJ2-1	CASSLSSGGPNNEQFF	TGTGCCAGCAGCCTCTCGTCGGGCGGGCCTAACAATGAGCAGTTCTTC
TRBD1	TRBV9	-	TRBJ2-7	CASSTEGQGGYEQYF	TGTGCCAGCAGCACCGAGGGACAGGGGGGTTACGAGCAGTACTTC
-	TRBV6-6	once	TRBJ1-1	CASSYRDGEAFF	TGTGCCAGCAGTTACCGGGACGGTGAAGCTTTCTTT
TRBD1	TRBV5-5	-	TRBJ2-7	CASSRSGTGDYEQYF	TGTGCCAGCAGCAGGTCCGGGACAGGGGATTACGAGCAGTACTTC
-	TRBV7-8	-	TRBJ2-1	CASSLGPPLGQFF	TGTGCCAGCAGCTTAGGGCCCCCTTTAGGGCAGTTCTTC
-	TRBV29-1	-	TRBJ2-1	CSVLSKPTSFGEQFF	TGCAGCGTTTTATCCAAACCCACTAGCTTTGGGGAGCAGTTCTTC
TRBD1	TRBV7-9	-	TRBJ2-2	CASSSGTGGATGELFF	TGTGCCAGCAGCTCTGGGACAGGGGGCGCAACCGGGGAGCTGTTTTTT
TRBD2	TRBV12-5	-	TRBJ2-1	CASGLAGFGYNEQFF	TGTGCTAGTGGCCTAGCGGGCTTCGGGTACAATGAGCAGTTCTTC
-	TRBV27	-	TRBJ2-7	CASSTKRVEWENEQYF	TGTGCCAGCAGTACTAAGCGGGTGGAGTGGGAGAACGAGCAGTACTTC
-	TRBV27	-	TRBJ2-7	CASRRRGSSHEQYF	TGTGCCAGCAGGAGACGGGGCTCGTCCCACGAGCAGTACTTC
TRBD2	TRBV2	-	TRBJ2-7	CASSETPLAGLYEQYF	TGTGCCAGCAGTGAAACGCCGCTAGCGGGATTGTACGAGCAGTACTTC
-	TRBV27	-	TRBJ1-2	CASSLSNAGTSGYTF	TGTGCCAGCAGTTTATCTAACGCAGGGACCTCTGGCTACACCTTC
-	TRBV5-4	-	TRBJ2-7	CASSSTGQPPYEQYF	TGTGCCAGCAGCTCCACGGGTCAGCCCCCCTACGAGCAGTACTTC
-	TRBV4-1	-	TRBJ2-3	CASSQEWGTDTQYF	TGCGCCAGCAGCCAAGAATGGGGCACAGATACGCAGTATTTT
-	TRBV27	-	TRBJ1-2	CASSPIPDSNYGYTF	TGTGCCAGCAGTCCTATACCGGACAGCAACTATGGCTACACCTTC
-	TRBV20-1	-	TRBJ2-2	CSAWSSGELFF	TGCAGTGCTTGGTCCTCCGGGGAGCTGTTTTTT
-	TRBV19	once	TRBJ2-7	CATSWYGDYEQYF	TGTGCCACATCTTGGTATGGGGACTACGAGCAGTACTTC
-	TRBV5-6	-	TRBJ2-1	CASSLLNEQFF	TGTGCCAGCAGCCTTTTGAATGAGCAGTTCTTC
-	TRBV28	once	TRBJ2-3	CASSEIGAKDTQYF	TGTGCCAGCAGTGAAATAGGAGCGAAAGATACGCAGTATTTT
-	TRBV5-1	-	TRBJ2-7	CASTPGLSYYEQYF	TGCGCCAGCACCCCGGGACTTTCGTACTACGAGCAGTACTTC
-	TRBV4-1	-	TRBJ1-1	CASSQVSGRTEAFF	TGCGCCAGCAGCCAAGTTTCAGGTCGGACTGAAGCTTTCTTT
-	TRBV7-6	-	TRBJ1-4	CASSLGGRNEKLFF	TGTGCCAGCAGCTTGGGGGGACGGAATGAAAAACTGTTTTTT
-	TRBV11-3	-	TRBJ2-5	CASSSRGGTGGQETQYF	TGTGCCAGCAGCTCAAGGGGGGGCACGGGTGGCCAAGAGACCCAGTACTTC
-	TRBV11-2	-	TRBJ2-7	CASSPVNRVIAYEQYF	TGTGCCAGCAGCCCAGTAAACAGGGTGATCGCCTACGAGCAGTACTTC
TRBD2	TRBV27	-	TRBJ2-7	CASSFSSGTYEQYF	TGTGCCAGCAGTTTTTCTAGCGGAACCTACGAGCAGTACTTC
TRBD2	TRBV5-6	once	TRBJ2-1	CASREGLAGGEQFF	TGTGCCAGCAGGGAGGGACTAGCGGGAGGTGAGCAGTTCTTC
-	TRBV7-9	-	TRBJ2-1	CASMDNEQFF	TGTGCCAGCATGGACAATGAGCAGTTCTTC
-	TRBV15	-	TRBJ1-3	CATSKSPGLEGNTIYF	TGTGCCACCAGCAAGTCCCCGGGTCTGGAAGGAAACACCATATATTTT
TRBD2	TRBV5-6	once	TRBJ2-1	CASSITGLGPEGSYNEQFF	TGTGCCAGCAGCATAACAGGACTAGGACCAGAGGGCTCCTACAATGAGCAGTTCTTC
-	TRBV7-9	-	TRBJ2-1	CASSLGWGEDEQFF	TGTGCCAGCAGCTTAGGTTGGGGAGAGGATGAGCAGTTCTTC
-	TRBV6-1	-	TRBJ2-7	CASSEGDRTYEQYF	TGTGCCAGCAGTGAAGGCGACAGAACATACGAGCAGTACTTC
-	TRBV2	few	TRBJ2-2	CASSHYTGELFF	TGTGCCAGCAGTCACTATACCGGGGAGCTGTTTTTT